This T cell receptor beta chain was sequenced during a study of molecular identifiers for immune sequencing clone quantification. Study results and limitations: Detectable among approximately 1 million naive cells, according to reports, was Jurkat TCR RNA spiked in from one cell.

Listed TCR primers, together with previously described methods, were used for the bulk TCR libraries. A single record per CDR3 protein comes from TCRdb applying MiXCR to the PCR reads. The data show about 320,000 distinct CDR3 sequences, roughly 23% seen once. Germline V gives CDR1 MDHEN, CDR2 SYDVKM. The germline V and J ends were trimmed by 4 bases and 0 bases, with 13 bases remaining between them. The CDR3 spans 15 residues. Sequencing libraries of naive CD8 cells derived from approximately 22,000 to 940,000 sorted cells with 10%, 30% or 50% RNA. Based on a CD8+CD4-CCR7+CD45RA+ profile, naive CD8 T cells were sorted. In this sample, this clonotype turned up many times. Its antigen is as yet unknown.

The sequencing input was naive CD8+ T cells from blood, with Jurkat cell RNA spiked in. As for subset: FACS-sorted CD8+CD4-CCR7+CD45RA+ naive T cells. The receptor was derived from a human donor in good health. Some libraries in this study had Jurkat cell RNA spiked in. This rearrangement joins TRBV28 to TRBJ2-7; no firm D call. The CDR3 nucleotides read TGTGCCAGCAGTTCCGCCAGGACGTTCTCCTACGAGCAGTACTTC. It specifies CASSSARTFSYEQYF.